Sequencing of this T cell receptor (beta chain) was carried out in a study of blood T cell repertoires in COVID-19. V was pared by 4 bases and J by 11 bases, with 16 bases between. This CDR3 is built from 14 residues. The V gene's germline CDR1 is SGHNT and CDR2 YYREEE (reference sequence). Only in-frame clones appear in the TCRdb table, and some are missing; sequencing was by immunoSEQ multiplex PCR. Counted here are 200,000 to 250,000 clones, around 85% occurring once; the ten biggest clones make up roughly 20%. This chain uses TRBV5-4 with TRBJ1-6; TRBD1 might be the D (6 bases). Input material: PBMCs or T cells enriched from blood (not recorded which). The receptor comes from a man between 40 and 49 years old who had recovered from COVID-19. In DNA, the CDR3 is TGTGCCAGCAGCGAGGACAGATCTGCGACACCCCTCCACTTT. This encodes CASSEDRSATPLHF.